This T cell receptor (beta chain) emerged from a study of cytomegalovirus exposure and HLA in healthy donors. As for the study in general: Among about 380 genotyped donors, approximately 80% fell in the Caucasian-associated ancestry cluster.

Looked up from germline, CDR1 is MRHNA and CDR2 is SNTAGT. This CDR3 is built from 15 residues. The trim removed 7 bases at V and 1 base at J, leaving 9 bases unmatched. The primer mix had 60 Vbeta and 13 Jbeta primers. The method was immunoSEQ multiplex PCR; TCRdb's version includes in-frame clones alone and lacks a portion of them. The sample shows 90,000 to 150,000 clones, roughly three quarters of them seen only once. This clone was seen more than once but under ten times. The TCR was taken from a woman aged 40 to 55 in good health and CMV-seropositive. The V and J genes are TRBV6-4 and TRBJ2-5, with 7 bases fitting TRBD1. Source material: PBMCs. In nucleotides, the CDR3 is TGTGCCAGCAAGGGGGCTTCGGCGGGCCAAGAGACCCAGTACTTC. Its protein product is CASKGASAGQETQYF.